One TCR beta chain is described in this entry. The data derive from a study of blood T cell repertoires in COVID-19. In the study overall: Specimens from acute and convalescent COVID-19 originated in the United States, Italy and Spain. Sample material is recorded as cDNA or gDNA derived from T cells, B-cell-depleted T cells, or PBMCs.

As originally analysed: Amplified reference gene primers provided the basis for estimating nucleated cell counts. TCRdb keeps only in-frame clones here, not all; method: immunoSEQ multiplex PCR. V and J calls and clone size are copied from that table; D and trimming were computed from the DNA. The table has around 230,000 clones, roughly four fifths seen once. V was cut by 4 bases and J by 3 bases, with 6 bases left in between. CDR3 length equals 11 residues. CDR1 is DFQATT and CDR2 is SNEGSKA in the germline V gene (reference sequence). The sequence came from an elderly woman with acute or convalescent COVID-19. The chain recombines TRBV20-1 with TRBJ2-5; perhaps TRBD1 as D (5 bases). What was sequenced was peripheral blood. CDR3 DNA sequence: TGCAGTGCTATCAGGGAAGAGACCCAGTACTTC. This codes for CSAIREETQYF.